Here is one TCR beta chain with its context. Researchers ran the PCR with 60 Vbeta and 13 Jbeta primers. Profiling relied on immunoSEQ multiplex PCR, and the TCRdb table lists in-frame clones only, not all of them. The sample yields under 250,000 clones, almost 80% seen once. This record comes from a study of cytomegalovirus exposure and HLA in healthy donors. CDR3 length equals 16 residues. Between the trimmed V and J ends, which lost 3 bases and 3 bases, there was a span of 16 bases. Germline V lookup: CDR1 SEHNR, CDR2 FQNEAQ (reference sequence). Sequenced: PBMCs. This TCR came from a male donor in good health and CMV-seronegative. The chain uses TRBV7-9 and TRBJ2-3, with unresolved D. CDR3 DNA: TGTGCCAGCAGCTTTGCTACTAACGAGCTGACAGATACGCAGTATTTT. Protein sequence: CASSFATNELTDTQYF.